The 17 T cell receptor beta chains presented below share a single source sample, sequenced in a study of control samples from healthy donors and cancer patients. TCRdb's table, derived via immunoSEQ multiplex PCR, lists solely in-frame clones and lacks some. The top ten hold 35% to 50% of the sample, which has tens of thousands of clones, 85% to 90% seen once. The source material was PBMCs. The receptors originated from a man aged 45-65 years with head and neck cancer.

This chain uses TRBV7-2 with TRBJ2-1, with D possibly matching TRBD2 (5 bases). V was cut by 3 bases and J by 7 bases, with 10 bases left in between. CDR1 and CDR2 (germline): SGHTA, FQGNSA. CDR3 length equals 13 residues. The CDR3 region is CASSFEPGNEQFF. As DNA, the CDR3 is TGTGCCAGCAGCTTCGAGCCGGGGAATGAGCAGTTCTTC.

The genes are TRBV11-2 and TRBJ2-7, with 10 bases fitting TRBD2. CDR1 and CDR2 from the germline V gene are SGHAT and FQNNGV. V was pared by 5 bases and J by 4 bases, with 8 bases of the junction left unmatched. There are 15 residues in the CDR3. CDR3 DNA sequence: TGTGCCAGCAGCCCGAGCGGGAGGGCGGTGTACGAGCAGTACTTC. Translated, it gives CASSPSGRAVYEQYF.

This clone appeared a few times. The chain recombines TRBV5-1 with TRBJ1-1; D is perhaps TRBD1 (5 bases). The CDR3 is 13 residues long. V lost 1 base and J 4 bases, leaving 8 bases between the germline ends. CDR1 is SGHRS and CDR2 is YFSETQ in the germline V gene. This CDR3 is CASSLKTATEAFF. The CDR3 DNA is TGCGCCAGCAGCTTGAAGACAGCCACTGAAGCTTTCTTT.

J is TRBJ1-2 and V is TRBV3-1 (or the pseudogene TRBV3-2); TRBD1 matches 7 bases. V lost 3 bases to trimming and J lost 3 bases; unmatched junction nucleotides: 1. CDR1 is LGHDT, CDR2 YNNKEL, per germline (reference sequence). The CDR3 runs to 13 residues. The CDR3 DNA reads as TGTGCCAGCAGCCATGGGACAGACTATGGCTACACCTTC. This sequence encodes CASSHGTDYGYTF.

The CDR3 DNA sequence: TGTGCCAGCAAACCACAGACCGGGAGGGAGACCCAGTACTTC. It is translated as CASKPQTGRETQYF. The gene calls are TRBV2 and TRBJ2-5; 7 bases agree with TRBD2. The CDR3 totals 14 residues. CDR1 SNHLY and CDR2 FYNNEI come from the germline V gene. J lost 5 bases, V lost 7 bases, and 10 bases had no gene match.

The chain employs TRBV6-5 and TRBJ1-5; 7 nucleotides match TRBD1. From germline, CDR1 is MNHEY and CDR2 SVGAGI. V was clipped by 11 bases and J by 5 bases; unmatched bases: 9. The CDR3 length is 13 residues. The CDR3 spells CASYGTAYQPQHF. Here the CDR3 DNA reads TGTGCCTCTTACGGGACAGCATATCAGCCCCAGCATTTT.

This clone was seen a single time. This sequence joins TRBV6-5 and TRBJ2-7; no clear D gene. Trimming shortened V by 8 bases and J by 2 bases, and 10 bases separated the two germline ends. The CDR3 has 12 amino acids. Germline V gene data show CDR1 as MNHEY and CDR2 as SVGAGI. The CDR3, as DNA: TGTGCCAGCGGGCGAGGCCCCTACGAGCAGTACTTC. Translating it yields CASGRGPYEQYF.

This clone was detected only a few times. V usage is TRBV30 and J usage is TRBJ2-1; D unclear. The germline V gene has CDR1 GTSNPN and CDR2 SVGIG (reference sequence). This CDR3 spans 21 amino acids. V was pared by 0 bases and J by 2 bases, with 29 bases between. The chain's CDR3 is CAWSVPPSLRARTLTYNEQFF. CDR3 bases: TGTGCCTGGAGTGTCCCTCCCTCCCTTAGGGCTCGAACGCTAACCTACAATGAGCAGTTCTTC.

This chain connects TRBV5-1 to TRBJ1-2; maybe TRBD1 (6 bases). The germline V gene has CDR1 SGHRS and CDR2 YFSETQ. The CDR3 totals 14 residues. V was cut by 0 bases and J by 5 bases, with 11 bases left in between. CDR3 sequence (DNA): TGCGCCAGCAGCTTGGACAGGGTTGGGTATGGCTACACCTTC. Protein sequence: CASSLDRVGYGYTF.

The chain has TRBV7-2 and TRBJ2-3; the D call may be TRBD1 or TRBD2 (6 bases each). Looked up from germline, CDR1 is SGHTA and CDR2 is FQGNSA. Between the trimmed V and J ends, which lost 3 bases and 2 bases, there was a span of 9 bases. The CDR3 is 14 residues long. The CDR3 DNA reads TGTGCCAGCAGCTTGGAGGGGGACACAGATACGCAGTATTTT. It translates to CASSLEGDTDTQYF.

This chain joins TRBV27 and TRBJ2-1, with 10 bases fitting TRBD1. The CDR3 sequence is 15 residues long. Looked up from germline, CDR1 is MNHEY and CDR2 is SMNVEV (reference sequence). Trimming took 6 bases from V and 2 from J; bases not matched to a gene: 4. The CDR3 nucleotides are TGTGCCAGCAGGCGGGACAGGGGTACCTACAATGAGCAGTTCTTC. This encodes CASRRDRGTYNEQFF.

The table lists this clone with a count of one. The chain combines TRBV24-1 with TRBJ2-5; D gene unclear. Germline V gives CDR1 KGHDR, CDR2 SFDVKD. V was cut by 3 bases and J by 2 bases, with 21 bases left in between. The CDR3 is 18 amino acids. The CDR3 DNA reads TGTGCCACCAGTGATCCCGGCGACTGGCGACCCCAACAAGAGACCCAGTACTTC. Its translation: CATSDPGDWRPQQETQYF.

The CDR3 is CASSLSSGGAYEQFF. For the CDR3, the DNA is TGCGCCAGCAGCTTGTCTAGCGGGGGGGCGTATGAGCAGTTCTTC. The genes are TRBV5-1 and TRBJ2-1, with 12 bases lining up with TRBD2. V shed 1 base, J shed 8 bases, and the junction held 4 bases outside the gene matches. CDR1 and CDR2 (germline): SGHRS, YFSETQ. The CDR3 contains 15 residues.

The chain couples TRBV4-1 to TRBJ2-5; D gene uncertain. Germline lookup yields CDR1 MGHRA and CDR2 YSYEKL. CDR3 length: 14 amino acids. V gave up 2 bases and J gave up 7 bases, with 14 bases separating them. The CDR3 region is CASSQIPAPGTQYF. CDR3 sequence (DNA): TGCGCCAGCAGCCAAATTCCAGCCCCGGGGACCCAGTACTTC.

V usage is TRBV28 and J usage is TRBJ1-6, with a possible D match to TRBD1 (5 bases). This CDR3 is 16 amino acids long. Trimming pared 3 bases from V and 8 bases from J, leaving 17 bases between. Germline CDR1 and CDR2: MDHEN and SYDVKM. The CDR3 region is CASSLGVTASDSPLHF. CDR3 nucleotide sequence: TGTGCCAGCAGTTTGGGGGTAACTGCGTCAGATTCACCCCTCCACTTT.

CDR3 sequence: CASSRQDLMNTEAFF. In nucleotides, the CDR3 is TGTGCCAGCAGCCGACAGGACCTCATGAACACTGAAGCTTTCTTT. The gene calls are TRBV3-1 (or the pseudogene TRBV3-2) and TRBJ1-1, with D possibly matching TRBD1 (6 bases). Trimming left V 4 bases short and J 0 bases short, with 12 bases between. CDR1 and CDR2 from the germline V gene are LGHDT and YNNKEL (reference sequence). The CDR3 spans 15 residues.

This rearrangement joins TRBV10-1 to TRBJ2-1; the match to TRBD1 covers 9 bases. CDR1 and CDR2 from the germline V gene are WNHNN and SYGVQD (reference sequence). The J segment lost 4 bases and the V segment lost 9 bases, leaving 1 base of the junction unmatched. The CDR3 consists of 12 residues. Written as DNA, the CDR3 is TGCGCCAGTGGGACAGGGTACAATGAGCAGTTCTTC. Protein sequence: CASGTGYNEQFF.